These T cell receptor beta chains were read from a single sample in a study of blood T cell repertoires in COVID-19. Clones were read by immunoSEQ multiplex PCR, and TCRdb kept only the in-frame ones, dropping some. The sample contains under 80,000 clones, 79% of which appear only once. The specimen sequenced was peripheral blood. These receptors came from a human donor in a cohort sampled during active COVID-19. CDR3s include the opening cysteine and the closing phenylalanine or tryptophan. The D gene is left open where the match is weak. Clone size, where shown, is once, few, many, or a class for clones that have expanded.

d_gene | j_gene | v_gene | abundance | CDR3aa | CDR3nt
. | TRBJ2-1 | TRBV11-3 | . | CASSFARNEQFF | TGTGCCAGCAGCTTCGCGAGAAATGAGCAGTTCTTC
. | TRBJ2-1 | TRBV5-1 | . | CASSLYPAGSEQFF | TGCGCCAGCAGCTTGTATCCCGCGGGGTCTGAGCAGTTCTTC
. | TRBJ2-5 | TRBV7-9 | . | CASSFLGGGETQYF | TGTGCCAGCAGCTTTTTAGGAGGTGGGGAGACCCAGTACTTC
TRBD1 | TRBJ1-4 | TRBV7-9 | . | CASRLDREGATNEKLFF | TGTGCCAGCAGACTGGACAGGGAGGGGGCAACTAATGAAAAACTGTTTTTT
. | TRBJ2-7 | TRBV27 | . | CASKAPGVFYEQYF | TGTGCCAGCAAGGCCCCGGGAGTCTTCTACGAGCAGTACTTC
. | TRBJ2-7 | TRBV25-1 | . | CASSVIAGAYEQYF | TGTGCCAGCAGTGTGATAGCTGGAGCCTACGAGCAGTACTTC
. | TRBJ2-3 | TRBV15 | . | CATSRGGADTQYF | TGTGCCACCAGCAGAGGGGGCGCAGATACGCAGTATTTT
TRBD2 | TRBJ2-5 | TRBV28 | . | CASSPGTSGNPSLETQYF | TGTGCCAGCAGTCCCGGGACTAGCGGGAACCCTAGTTTAGAGACCCAGTACTTC
TRBD2 | TRBJ2-7 | TRBV15 | . | CATSRDRLAGGISYEQYF | TGTGCCACCAGCAGAGATCGTTTAGCGGGAGGGATTTCCTACGAGCAGTACTTC
TRBD2 | TRBJ2-3 | TRBV19 | few | CASHPGLASGKDTQYF | TGTGCCAGTCACCCGGGACTAGCGTCGGGGAAGGATACGCAGTATTTT
. | TRBJ2-5 | TRBV5-6 | . | CASSLPGEAETQYF | TGTGCCAGCAGCTTGCCGGGAGAGGCAGAGACCCAGTACTTC
TRBD2 | TRBJ2-1 | TRBV2 | . | CASSERGERGNEQFF | TGTGCCAGCAGTGAACGGGGGGAGAGAGGCAATGAGCAGTTCTTC
. | TRBJ2-1 | TRBV24-1 | . | CATSDLGASYNEQFF | TGTGCCACCAGTGATTTGGGTGCGTCCTACAATGAGCAGTTCTTC
. | TRBJ2-1 | TRBV30 | . | CAWSVGLNNEQFF | TGTGCCTGGAGTGTAGGACTAAACAATGAGCAGTTCTTC
TRBD2 | TRBJ2-2 | TRBV24-1 | . | CATSDLGGSNTGELFF | TGTGCCACCAGTGATTTGGGCGGGAGCAACACCGGGGAGCTGTTTTTT
. | TRBJ1-1 | TRBV30 | . | CAWSPRNTEAFF | TGTGCCTGGAGTCCTCGGAACACTGAAGCTTTCTTT
. | TRBJ1-2 | TRBV3-1/TRBV3-2 | . | CASSLNRADYGYTF | TGTGCCAGCAGCCTTAACAGGGCGGATTATGGCTACACCTTC
TRBD1 | TRBJ2-7 | TRBV18 | . | CASSPGTGSYEQYF | TGTGCCAGCTCACCAGGGACAGGCTCCTACGAGCAGTACTTC
TRBD1 | TRBJ2-1 | TRBV7-3 | . | CASSLVTGPYNEQFF | TGTGCCAGCAGCTTAGTGACAGGGCCATACAATGAGCAGTTCTTC
. | TRBJ1-6 | TRBV5-1 | medium-sized | CASSLDSYNSPLHF | TGCGCCAGCAGCCTAGACAGCTATAATTCACCCCTCCACTTT
. | TRBJ2-3 | TRBV10-3 | . | CAISAGPDTQYF | TGTGCCATCAGTGCGGGTCCAGATACGCAGTATTTT
. | TRBJ2-7 | TRBV3-1/TRBV3-2 | . | CASSRQLALWF | TGTGCCAGCAGCCGGCAACTAGCCCTTTGGTTC
. | TRBJ1-6 | TRBV28 | . | CASSFSTRPLHF | TGTGCCAGCAGTTTTTCCACAAGACCCCTCCACTTT
TRBD2 | TRBJ2-2 | TRBV29-1 | . | CSGGLAGGQNTGELFF | TGCAGCGGAGGACTAGCGGGAGGGCAAAACACCGGGGAGCTGTTTTTT
TRBD1 | TRBJ1-5 | TRBV2 | . | CASIRDRDQPQHF | TGTGCCAGCATCCGGGACAGGGATCAGCCCCAGCATTTT
. | TRBJ2-5 | TRBV29-1 | . | CSVGLEVSGTQYF | TGCAGCGTTGGGCTTGAGGTGAGCGGGACCCAGTACTTC
. | TRBJ1-1 | TRBV11-2 | . | CASSSVRDTEAFF | TGTGCCAGCAGCTCCGTCCGGGACACTGAAGCTTTCTTT
. | TRBJ2-7 | TRBV23-1 | . | CASSGPDYSYEQYF | TGCGCCAGCTCCGGACCTGACTACAGTTACGAGCAGTACTTC
TRBD2 | TRBJ2-7 | TRBV10-3 | once | CATGLAGGIYEQYF | TGTGCCACGGGACTAGCGGGAGGCATCTACGAGCAGTACTTC
. | TRBJ1-3 | TRBV11-3 | . | CASSFVGAGNTIYF | TGTGCCAGCAGCTTCGTAGGGGCAGGAAACACCATATATTTT
. | TRBJ2-7 | TRBV7-8 | . | CASSFTSPNYEQYF | TGTGCCAGCAGCTTCACTAGCCCCAACTACGAGCAGTACTTC
. | TRBJ1-2 | TRBV30 | . | CAWSEGDYGYTF | TGTGCCTGGAGTGAGGGAGACTATGGCTACACCTTC
. | TRBJ2-7 | TRBV15 | . | CATSRDRDSEQYF | TGTGCCACCAGCAGGGACCGGGACTCCGAGCAGTACTTC